This T cell receptor (beta chain) derives from a study of blood T cell repertoires in COVID-19. The wider study: Samples representing acute and convalescent COVID-19 were sourced from the United States, Italy and Spain.

Authors' data handling: It was from reference gene primer amplification that nucleated cell counts were estimated. Some clones are missing from TCRdb's copy, which holds only in-frame ones; the method was immunoSEQ multiplex PCR. The D gene and trimming were derived from the DNA, and the V and J assignments and clone size from that table. The data contain under 350,000 clones, about nine tenths of them singletons. This clone was seen once. In terms of age and location, participants ranged from roughly 18 to 90 years and lived in under 30 US areas. Cohort 3 donors were reported recovered after two negative PCRs, clearance, or symptom resolution. This CDR3 is built from 18 residues. The germline V gene encodes CDR1 SGHVS and CDR2 FNYEAQ. Trimming cost V 5 bases and J 2 bases, with 22 bases left between them.

The sequence was obtained from a man aged 25 to 40 who had recovered from COVID-19. The sample comprised PBMCs or T cells enriched from blood (not recorded which). The chain couples TRBV7-6 to TRBJ1-3, with D possibly matching TRBD1 (6 bases). The CDR3 region is CASSHRGGGGLAGNTIYF. DNA for the CDR3: TGTGCCAGCAGCCACCGAGGGGGGGGAGGTCTTGCTGGAAACACCATATATTTT. The variable domain in full, completed from reference TRBV7-6 and TRBJ1-3, reads GAGVSQSPRYKVTKRGQDVALRCDPISGHVSLYWYRQALGQGPEFLTYFNYEAQQDKSGLPNDRFSAERPEGSISTLTIQRTEQRDSAMYRCASSHRGGGGLAGNTIYFGEGSWLTVV.